This TCR beta chain was sequenced in a study of cytomegalovirus exposure and HLA in healthy donors. General study points: According to a later analysis, donors in an Asian-associated ancestry cluster reportedly had fewer N-insertions than the roughly 640-donor mean.

Amplification used 60 Vbeta primers and 13 Jbeta primers. Sequencing used immunoSEQ multiplex PCR; TCRdb keeps in-frame clones, though not all of them. The top ten clones hold 1.8% of a sample with about 220,000 clones, roughly 70% of them seen once. Turning to this clone: Its specificity is unknown.

This clonotype was sampled from a woman aged 25-40 years in good health and CMV-seronegative. Sequencing was done on a sample of PBMCs.

The CDR3 DNA reads TGTGCCAGCAGCGTAGAGGGGCTCGGGACAGAAGCTTTCTTT. Translation gives CASSVEGLGTEAFF. The J gene is TRBJ1-1, the V gene TRBV9; D perhaps matches TRBD1 (6 bases). CDR3 length equals 14 residues. In germline, CDR1 is SGDLS, CDR2 YYNGEE. V lost 0 bases, J lost 8 bases, and 14 bases lay in between.